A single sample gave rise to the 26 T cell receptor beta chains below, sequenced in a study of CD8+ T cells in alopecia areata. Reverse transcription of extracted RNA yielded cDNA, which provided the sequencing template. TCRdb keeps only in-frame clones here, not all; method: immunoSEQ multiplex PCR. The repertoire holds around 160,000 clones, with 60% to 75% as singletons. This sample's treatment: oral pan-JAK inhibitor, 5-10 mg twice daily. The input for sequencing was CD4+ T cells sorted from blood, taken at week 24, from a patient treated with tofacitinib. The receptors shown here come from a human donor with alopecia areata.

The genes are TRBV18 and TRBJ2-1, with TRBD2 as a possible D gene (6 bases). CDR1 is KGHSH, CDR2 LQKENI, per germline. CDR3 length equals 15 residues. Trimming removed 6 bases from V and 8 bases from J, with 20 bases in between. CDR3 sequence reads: CASSKSKTSNDEQFF. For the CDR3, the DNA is TGTGCCAGCTCGAAAAGCAAAACTAGCAACGATGAGCAGTTCTTC.

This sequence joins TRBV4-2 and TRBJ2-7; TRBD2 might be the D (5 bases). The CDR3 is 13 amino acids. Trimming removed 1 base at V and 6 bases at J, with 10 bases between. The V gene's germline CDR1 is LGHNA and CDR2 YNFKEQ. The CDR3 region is CASSQGVAGEQYF. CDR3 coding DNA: TGTGCCAGCAGCCAAGGCGTCGCGGGCGAGCAGTACTTC.

The CDR3 reads CASSLFAGYTAGELFF. DNA for the CDR3: TGTGCCAGCAGCTTGTTCGCAGGGTATACCGCCGGGGAGCTGTTTTTT. The rearrangement links TRBV5-6 to TRBJ2-2; possibly TRBD1 for D (5 bases). V shed 1 base and J shed 6 bases, with 16 bases lying between them. The CDR3 is 16 residues long. Germline V gene data show CDR1 as SGHDT and CDR2 as YYEEEE.

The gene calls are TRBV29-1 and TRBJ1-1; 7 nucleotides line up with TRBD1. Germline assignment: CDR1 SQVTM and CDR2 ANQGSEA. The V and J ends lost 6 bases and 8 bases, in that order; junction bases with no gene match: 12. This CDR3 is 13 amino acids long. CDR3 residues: CSVRDRERGEAFF. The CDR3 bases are TGCAGCGTGCGTGACAGGGAGAGGGGGGAAGCTTTCTTT. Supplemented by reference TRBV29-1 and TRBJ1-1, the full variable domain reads SAVISQKPSRDICQRGTSLTIQCQVDSQVTMMFWYRQQPGQSLTLIATANQGSEATYESGFVIDKFPISRPNLTFSTLTVSNMSPEDSSIYLCSVRDRERGEAFFGQGTRLTVV.

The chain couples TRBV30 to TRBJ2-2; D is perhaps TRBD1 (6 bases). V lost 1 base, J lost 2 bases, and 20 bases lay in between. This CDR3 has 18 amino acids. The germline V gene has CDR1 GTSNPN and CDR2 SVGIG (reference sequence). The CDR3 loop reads CAWSAYRVSRANTGELFF. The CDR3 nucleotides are TGTGCCTGGAGTGCCTACAGGGTGTCTAGAGCCAACACCGGGGAGCTGTTTTTT.

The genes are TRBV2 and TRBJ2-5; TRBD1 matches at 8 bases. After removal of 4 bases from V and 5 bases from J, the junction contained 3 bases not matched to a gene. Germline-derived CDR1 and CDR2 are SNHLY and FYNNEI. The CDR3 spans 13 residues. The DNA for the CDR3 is TGTGCCAGCAGTGCAGGGGGCGTTGAGACCCAGTACTTC. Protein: CASSAGGVETQYF.

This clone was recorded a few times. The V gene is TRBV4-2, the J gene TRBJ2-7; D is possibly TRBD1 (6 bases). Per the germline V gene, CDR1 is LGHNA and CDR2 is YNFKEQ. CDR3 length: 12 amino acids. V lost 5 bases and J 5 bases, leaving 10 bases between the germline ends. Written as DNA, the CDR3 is TGTGCCAGCAGCGGGCGGACAGACGAGCAGTACTTC. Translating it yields CASSGRTDEQYF.

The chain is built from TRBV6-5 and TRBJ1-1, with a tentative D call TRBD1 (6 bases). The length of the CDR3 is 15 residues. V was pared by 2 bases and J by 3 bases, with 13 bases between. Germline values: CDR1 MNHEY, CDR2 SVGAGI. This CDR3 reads CASSYTGFRDTEAFF. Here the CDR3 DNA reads TGTGCCAGCAGTTACACAGGGTTCCGGGACACTGAAGCTTTCTTT.

The CDR3 sequence: CAWRQGRGNEKLFF. The CDR3 nucleotides read TGTGCCTGGAGGCAGGGAAGGGGCAATGAAAAACTGTTTTTT. The chain recombines TRBV30 with TRBJ1-4, with D possibly matching TRBD1 (5 bases). V was shortened by 3 bases and J by 5 bases, with 13 bases between the two germline ends. The CDR3 sequence is 14 residues long. The V gene's germline CDR1 is GTSNPN and CDR2 SVGIG (reference sequence).

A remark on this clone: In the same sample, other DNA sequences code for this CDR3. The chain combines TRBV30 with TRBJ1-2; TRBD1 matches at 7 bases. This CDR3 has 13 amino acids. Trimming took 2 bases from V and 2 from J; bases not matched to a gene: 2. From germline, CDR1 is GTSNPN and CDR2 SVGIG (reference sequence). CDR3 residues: CAWSPTGNYGYTF. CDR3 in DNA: TGTGCCTGGAGTCCGACAGGGAACTATGGCTACACCTTC.

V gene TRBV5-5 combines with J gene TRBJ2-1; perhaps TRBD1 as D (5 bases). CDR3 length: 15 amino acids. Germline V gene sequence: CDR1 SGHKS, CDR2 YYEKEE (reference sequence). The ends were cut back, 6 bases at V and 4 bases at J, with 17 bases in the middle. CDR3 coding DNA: TGTGCCAGCAACCCCAGGGATAGGGTTTACAATGAGCAGTTCTTC. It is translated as CASNPRDRVYNEQFF.

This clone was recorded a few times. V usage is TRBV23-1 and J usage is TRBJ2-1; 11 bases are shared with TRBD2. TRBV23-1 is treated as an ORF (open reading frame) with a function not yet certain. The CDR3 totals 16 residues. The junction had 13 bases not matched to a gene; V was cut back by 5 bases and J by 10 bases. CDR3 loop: CASSISGTSGSAEQFF. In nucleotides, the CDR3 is TGCGCCAGCAGTATATCCGGGACTAGCGGTTCCGCCGAGCAGTTCTTC.

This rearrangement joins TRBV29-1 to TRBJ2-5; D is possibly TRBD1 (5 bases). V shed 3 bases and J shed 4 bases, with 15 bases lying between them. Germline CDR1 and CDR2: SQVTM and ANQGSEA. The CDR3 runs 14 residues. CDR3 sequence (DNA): TGCAGCGTTGAGCCACAGGTCCCCAGAGAGACCCAGTACTTC. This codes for CSVEPQVPRETQYF.

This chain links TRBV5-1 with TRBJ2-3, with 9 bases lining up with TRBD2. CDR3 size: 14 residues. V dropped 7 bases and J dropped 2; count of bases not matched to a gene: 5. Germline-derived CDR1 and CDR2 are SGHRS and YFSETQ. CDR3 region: CASQTSGYTDTQYF. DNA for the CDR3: TGCGCCAGCCAGACTAGCGGATACACAGATACGCAGTATTTT.

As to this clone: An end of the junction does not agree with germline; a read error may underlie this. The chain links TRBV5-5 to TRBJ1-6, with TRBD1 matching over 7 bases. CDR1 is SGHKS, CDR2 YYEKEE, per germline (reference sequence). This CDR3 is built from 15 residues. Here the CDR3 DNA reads TGTGCCAGCACCTTGGACAGAGGGGGCAATTCACCCCTCCACTTT. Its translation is CASTLDRGGNSPLHF.

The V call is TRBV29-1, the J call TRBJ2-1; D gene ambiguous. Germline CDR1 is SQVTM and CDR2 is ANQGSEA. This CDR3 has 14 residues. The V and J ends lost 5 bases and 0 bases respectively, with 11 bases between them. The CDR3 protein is CSVQAADSYNEQFF. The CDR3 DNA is TGCAGCGTTCAGGCAGCCGACTCCTACAATGAGCAGTTCTTC.

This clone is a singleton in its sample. In DNA form, the CDR3 reads TGTGCCAGCAGCAGTTACACCGGGGAGCTGTTTTTT. Translating gives CASSSYTGELFF. The chain is built from TRBV5-4 and TRBJ2-2; no clear D gene. CDR3 length equals 12 residues. Trimming stripped 4 bases from V and 3 bases from J, with 4 bases between. Looked up from germline, CDR1 is SGHNT and CDR2 is YYREEE (reference sequence).

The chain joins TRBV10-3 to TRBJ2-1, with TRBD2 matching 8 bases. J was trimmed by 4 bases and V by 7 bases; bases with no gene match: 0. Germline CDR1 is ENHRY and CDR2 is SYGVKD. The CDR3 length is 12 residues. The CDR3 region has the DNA TGTGCCATCACGGGGGGGTACAATGAGCAGTTCTTC. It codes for CAITGGYNEQFF.

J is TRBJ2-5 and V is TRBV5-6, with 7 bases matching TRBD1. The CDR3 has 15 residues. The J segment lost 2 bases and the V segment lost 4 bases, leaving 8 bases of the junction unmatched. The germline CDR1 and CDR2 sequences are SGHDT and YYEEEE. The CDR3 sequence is CASSGSQGRQETQYF. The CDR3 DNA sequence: TGTGCCAGCAGCGGGTCACAGGGGAGACAAGAGACCCAGTACTTC. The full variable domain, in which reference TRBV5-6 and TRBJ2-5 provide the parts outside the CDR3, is DAGVTQSPTHLIKTRGQQVTLRCSPKSGHDTVSWYQQALGQGPQFIFQYYEEEERQRGNFPDRFSGHQFPNYSSELNVNALLLGDSALYLCASSGSQGRQETQYFGPGTRLLVL.

CDR3 amino acids: CSVVLLAATTDTQYF. The CDR3, as DNA: TGCAGCGTTGTATTACTAGCGGCAACAACAGATACGCAGTATTTT. The rearrangement joins TRBV29-1 to TRBJ2-3; 8 bases map to TRBD2. CDR1 and CDR2 (germline): SQVTM, ANQGSEA. The CDR3 sequence is 15 residues long. After removal of 4 bases from V and 3 bases from J, the junction contained 9 bases not matched to a gene.

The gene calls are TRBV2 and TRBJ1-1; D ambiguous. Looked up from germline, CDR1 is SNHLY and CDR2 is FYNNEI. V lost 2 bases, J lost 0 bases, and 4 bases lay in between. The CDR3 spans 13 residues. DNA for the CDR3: TGTGCCAGCAGTGAACGGATGAACACTGAAGCTTTCTTT. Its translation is CASSERMNTEAFF.

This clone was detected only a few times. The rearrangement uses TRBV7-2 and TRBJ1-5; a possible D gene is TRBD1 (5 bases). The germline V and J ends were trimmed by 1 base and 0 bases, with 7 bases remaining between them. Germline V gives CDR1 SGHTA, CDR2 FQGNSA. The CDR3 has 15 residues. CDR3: CASSLEGYSNQPQHF. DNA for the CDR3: TGTGCCAGCAGCTTAGAGGGGTATAGCAATCAGCCCCAGCATTTT.

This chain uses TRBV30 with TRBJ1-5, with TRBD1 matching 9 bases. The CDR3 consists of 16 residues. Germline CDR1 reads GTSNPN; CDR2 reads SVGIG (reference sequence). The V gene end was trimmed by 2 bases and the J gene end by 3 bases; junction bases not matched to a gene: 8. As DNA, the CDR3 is TGTGCCTGGAGTCACGGGACAGGGCTTTTCAATCAGCCCCAGCATTTT. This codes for CAWSHGTGLFNQPQHF.

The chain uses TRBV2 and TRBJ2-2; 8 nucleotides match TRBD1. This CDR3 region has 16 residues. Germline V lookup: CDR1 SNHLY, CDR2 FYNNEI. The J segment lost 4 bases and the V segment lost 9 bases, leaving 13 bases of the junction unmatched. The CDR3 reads CASTRRAGGFTGELFF. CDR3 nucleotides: TGTGCCAGTACCCGGAGGGCAGGGGGCTTCACCGGGGAGCTGTTTTTT.

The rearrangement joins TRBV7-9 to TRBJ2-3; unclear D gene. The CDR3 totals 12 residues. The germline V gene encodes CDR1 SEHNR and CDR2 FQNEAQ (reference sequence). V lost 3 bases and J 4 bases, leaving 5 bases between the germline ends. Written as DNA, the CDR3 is TGTGCCAGCAGCTTCACATCAGATACGCAGTATTTT. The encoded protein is CASSFTSDTQYF.

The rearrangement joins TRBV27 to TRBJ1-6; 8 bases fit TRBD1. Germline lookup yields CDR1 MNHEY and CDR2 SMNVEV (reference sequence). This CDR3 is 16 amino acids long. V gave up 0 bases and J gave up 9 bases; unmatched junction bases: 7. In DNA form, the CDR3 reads TGTGCCAGCAGTTTATCGGGGGCCAGGGGGCGTTCACCCCTCCACTTT. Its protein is CASSLSGARGRSPLHF.